The 21 T cell receptor beta chains below come from one sample, sequenced in a study of human versus mouse CDR3 diversity and MHC coevolution (dated by TCRdb to the late 2010s). Libraries were constructed by the immunoSEQ multiplex PCR assay. TCRdb took this table from immuneACCESS and kept in-frame rearrangements with V and J called. Such tables lack part of the clones; where checked against another copy, unresolved V genes explain under half of the gap, and the rest is unexplained. The sample profile shows tens of thousands of clones; 93% of them were found once. The top ten clonotypes cover about 1.4% of the sample. The sequencing input was naive CD4+ T cells from blood. What the cell subset or site label conveys for this sample: CD45RO-negative CD62L-positive naive CD4 T cells. These receptors all stem from a person aged 25 to 75 in good health.

This chain connects TRBV19 to TRBJ2-1; TRBD1 aligns across 8 bases. Per the germline V gene, CDR1 is LNHDA and CDR2 is SQIVND (reference sequence). The V and J ends lost 5 bases and 6 bases, in that order; junction bases with no gene match: 6. CDR3 length: 14 residues. The DNA for the CDR3 is TGTGCCAGTAGTCCTAGACAGGGGTTCAATGAGCAGTTCTTC. Protein product: CASSPRQGFNEQFF.

The rearrangement uses TRBV14 and TRBJ2-3; a possible D gene is TRBD2 (7 bases). Trimming left V 3 bases short and J 0 bases short, with 16 bases between. The CDR3 loop spans 17 amino acids. Germline V lookup: CDR1 SGHDN, CDR2 FVKESK. Here the CDR3 DNA reads TGTGCCAGCAGCCAGGGGGGGCGGGCTGCAAGCACAGATACGCAGTATTTT. This encodes CASSQGGRAASTDTQYF.

This chain connects TRBV28 to TRBJ1-1, with D hard to call. CDR3 length: 14 amino acids. V lost 3 bases and J lost 0, with 8 bases in between. Germline values: CDR1 MDHEN, CDR2 SYDVKM. In DNA, the CDR3 is TGTGCCAGCAGTTTTGGGCAACTGAACACTGAAGCTTTCTTT. This sequence encodes CASSFGQLNTEAFF.

V and J are TRBV7-9 and TRBJ2-7; TRBD2 matches 7 bases. With 4 bases clipped from V and 9 bases from J, the junction kept 6 bases outside the gene matches. This CDR3 is 12 amino acids long. Germline CDR1 reads SEHNR; CDR2 reads FQNEAQ (reference sequence). The CDR3 loop reads CASSSPREVQYF. CDR3 in DNA: TGTGCCAGCAGCTCTCCCCGGGAGGTGCAGTACTTC.

For this clone: At one of its ends the junction is not consistent with the germline gene, which may arise from a read error. The genes are TRBV9 and TRBJ2-1; 11 nucleotides align to TRBD2. Germline CDR1 SGDLS, CDR2 YYNGEE. The CDR3 is made up of 17 amino acids. The CDR3 nucleotides read TGTGCCAGCAGCGTAGGGGTAGCGGGGGGGCCCAACAATAAGCAGTTCTTC. Protein sequence: CASSVGVAGGPNNKQFF.

V usage is TRBV11-2 and J usage is TRBJ2-3; D is perhaps TRBD1 (6 bases). Germline V gives CDR1 SGHAT, CDR2 FQNNGV. Trimming took 3 bases from V and 3 from J, leaving 16 bases between them. CDR3 length: 16 amino acids. The CDR3 nucleotides read TGTGCCAGCAGCTTTGCACAGGGTCGTTGGACAGATACGCAGTATTTT. It encodes CASSFAQGRWTDTQYF.

The chain couples TRBV7-9 to TRBJ1-1, with 10 bases matching TRBD1. The CDR3 extends over 15 amino acids. Germline assignment: CDR1 SEHNR and CDR2 FQNEAQ (reference sequence). The V and J ends lost 5 bases and 3 bases, in that order; junction bases with no gene match: 6. CDR3 bases: TGTGCCAGCAGCCTCAGACAGGGGGCGGACACTGAAGCTTTCTTT. Amino acid sequence: CASSLRQGADTEAFF.

J is TRBJ2-3 and V is TRBV5-1, with D maybe TRBD2 (7 bases). Deletions cut 4 bases from V and 1 base from J, with 16 bases between. CDR1 and CDR2 from the germline V gene are SGHRS and YFSETQ. This CDR3 has 16 residues. CDR3 DNA: TGCGCCAGCAGCGAGGGGGGGGGTGCCGGCACAGATACGCAGTATTTT. Protein product: CASSEGGGAGTDTQYF.

The chain recombines TRBV5-1 with TRBJ2-7; D not certain. Per germline, CDR1 SGHRS and CDR2 YFSETQ. There are 15 residues in the CDR3. V lost 1 base to trimming and J lost 1 base, with 12 bases between them. CDR3 sequence: CASSLSAAASYEQYF. In nucleotides, the CDR3 is TGCGCCAGCAGCTTGAGCGCCGCAGCGTCCTACGAGCAGTACTTC.

The chain carries TRBV19 and TRBJ2-1; no firm D call. The CDR3 extends over 15 amino acids. Germline values: CDR1 LNHDA, CDR2 SQIVND (reference sequence). V lost 5 bases and J lost 0, with 11 bases in between. The CDR3 loop is CASSLRRSSYNEQFF. The CDR3 coding sequence is TGTGCCAGTAGTCTCCGTAGAAGCTCCTACAATGAGCAGTTCTTC. The variable domain in full, completed from reference TRBV19 and TRBJ2-1, reads DGGITQSPKYLFRKEGQNVTLSCEQNLNHDAMYWYRQDPGQGLRLIYYSQIVNDFQKGDIAEGYSVSREKKESFPLTVTSAQKNPTAFYLCASSLRRSSYNEQFFGPGTRLTVL.

This clone was recorded only once. The chain combines TRBV6-4 with TRBJ2-1, with D tentatively TRBD2 (7 bases). The germline CDR1 and CDR2 sequences are MRHNA and SNTAGT. The CDR3 spans 16 residues. The V end lost 8 bases, the J end lost 3 bases, and 20 bases lay between the germline ends. This CDR3 reads CASLPQGGGVYNEQFF. CDR3 sequence (DNA): TGTGCCAGCCTCCCCCAAGGCGGGGGCGTCTACAATGAGCAGTTCTTC.

The V call is TRBV5-1, the J call TRBJ2-5; 8 bases map to TRBD2. The J call may be mistaken, given a closer DNA end match to TRBJ2-7. CDR1 and CDR2 (germline): SGHRS, YFSETQ. There are 13 residues in the CDR3. This chain's CDR3 is CASSSGGDPEQYF. In DNA form, the CDR3 reads TGCGCCAGCAGCTCGGGGGGGGATCCCGAGCAGTACTTC.

Only one count was recorded for this clone. One end of the junction fails to match germline, which may point to a read error. V usage is TRBV15 and J usage is TRBJ2-2; tentatively, D is TRBD2 (6 bases). The CDR3 has 13 amino acids. The germline gives CDR1 LNHNV, CDR2 YYDKDF (reference sequence). The CDR3 bases are TGTGCCACCAGCAGCCCGGGGGTCGGGGGGCTGTTTTTT. Translating gives CATSSPGVGGLFF.

The V gene is TRBV7-9, the J gene TRBJ1-4; no clear D. V was pared by 1 base and J by 3 bases, with 9 bases between. Germline loops: CDR1 SEHNR, CDR2 FQNEAQ (reference sequence). The CDR3 consists of 15 residues. CDR3 loop: CASSLGRVANEKLFF. CDR3 nucleotide sequence: TGTGCCAGCAGCTTAGGGAGGGTAGCTAATGAAAAACTGTTTTTT.

In this sample, this clone turned up once. The CDR3 coding sequence is TGCGCCAGCAGCTTGGGCCTAGCGGAACTCTACGAGCAGTACTTC. As protein: CASSLGLAELYEQYF. The rearrangement joins TRBV5-1 to TRBJ2-7, with 7 bases identical to TRBD2. Per germline, CDR1 SGHRS and CDR2 YFSETQ. V lost 0 bases, J lost 3 bases, and 6 bases stayed unmatched. The CDR3 is 15 residues long.

This chain joins TRBV27 and TRBJ2-3, with 9 bases that match TRBD2. CDR3 length: 14 residues. Germline loops: CDR1 MNHEY, CDR2 SMNVEV (reference sequence). Unmatched junction bases numbered 7, after V lost 7 bases and J lost 5 bases. The DNA for the CDR3 is TGTGCCAGCAACCAGCGGGGGGCGGGAGATACGCAGTATTTT. Translated: CASNQRGAGDTQYF.

This chain joins TRBV5-1 and TRBJ2-1, with 7 bases fitting TRBD2. Germline CDR1 is SGHRS and CDR2 is YFSETQ. The junction had 8 bases not matched to a gene; V was cut back by 4 bases and J by 4 bases. The CDR3 is made up of 15 amino acids. CDR3 residues: CASSPLARGYNEQFF. The CDR3 bases are TGCGCCAGCAGCCCATTGGCGCGGGGGTACAATGAGCAGTTCTTC.

This sequence joins TRBV5-1 and TRBJ2-5; a possible D gene is TRBD1 (5 bases). Germline lookup yields CDR1 SGHRS and CDR2 YFSETQ. Trimming removed 4 bases from V and 4 bases from J, with 14 bases in between. The length of the CDR3 is 14 residues. Written as DNA, the CDR3 is TGCGCCAGCAGCGGTGGCAGGGTGCGAGAGACCCAGTACTTC. This translates into CASSGGRVRETQYF. The whole variable domain, remainder taken from reference TRBV5-1 and TRBJ2-5, is KAGVTQTPRYLIKTRGQQVTLSCSPISGHRSVSWYQQTPGQGLQFLFEYFSETQRNKGNFPGRFSGRQFSNSRSEMNVSTLELGDSALYLCASSGGRVRETQYFGPGTRLLVL.

The chain recombines TRBV28 with TRBJ2-5; D call uncertain. The J call may be in error: the DNA end matches TRBJ2-7 better. Per germline, CDR1 MDHEN and CDR2 SYDVKM. The CDR3 is made up of 12 amino acids. CDR3 in amino acids: CASRTGVYEQYF. The CDR3 coding sequence is TGTGCCAGCAGGACTGGAGTCTACGAGCAGTACTTC.

Remarks on this clone: Other DNA sequences of this sample code for an identical CDR3. This chain connects TRBV5-1 to TRBJ2-5; no reliable D call. Germline lookup yields CDR1 SGHRS and CDR2 YFSETQ. V was trimmed by 4 bases and J by 5 bases, leaving 9 bases between them. The CDR3 runs 12 residues. The CDR3 protein is CASSQESETQYF. The CDR3, as DNA: TGCGCCAGCAGCCAGGAATCGGAGACCCAGTACTTC.

V gene TRBV18 combines with J gene TRBJ1-2; the match to TRBD1 covers 7 bases. Per the germline V gene, CDR1 is KGHSH and CDR2 is LQKENI. CDR3 length: 15 residues. Trimming at V came to 3 bases and at J to 3 bases, leaving 7 bases not matched to a gene. The CDR3 nucleotides read TGTGCCAGCTCACCTCCCGGGACAGTGGACTATGGCTACACCTTC. It codes for CASSPPGTVDYGYTF.